This entry features one T cell receptor beta chain sequence. The target antigen is unknown. The PCR employed 60 Vbeta primers together with 13 Jbeta primers. TCRdb's copy holds only in-frame clones and misses some; the assay was immunoSEQ multiplex PCR. The sample yields hundreds of thousands of clones, about 90% seen once. This entry is derived from a study of cytomegalovirus exposure and HLA in healthy donors. Study summary: One earlier analysis, a look at 150 million to 200 million T cells, found more than 100 million unique TCR beta sequences. The study's findings and limits: By HLA locus, TCR association rates varied in a later analysis, with DRB1 showing the most and HLA-C the fewest. The listing of 150 to 200 TCR beta chains classed them as cytomegalovirus-associated.

The sequence was obtained from a woman younger than 30 in good health and CMV-seronegative. Source material: PBMCs.

The CDR3 here is CASSLGLAGAGYEQYF. In DNA, the CDR3 is TGCGCCAGCAGCCTGGGACTAGCGGGGGCCGGTTACGAGCAGTACTTC. The chain combines TRBV5-1 with TRBJ2-7; TRBD2 matches at 14 bases. The germline V gene encodes CDR1 SGHRS and CDR2 YFSETQ. The V segment lost 4 bases and the J segment 4 bases; nucleotides outside the gene matches: 7. The CDR3 has 16 amino acids.